This TCR beta chain emerged from a study of tumor-infiltrating lymphocytes in oesophageal squamous cell carcinoma. Trimming shortened V by 5 bases and J by 7 bases, and 16 bases separated the two germline ends. Germline lookup yields CDR1 SGHVS and CDR2 FNYEAQ. CDR3 length: 14 residues. TCRdb re-called the PCR reads through MiXCR, storing one row per CDR3 protein. The sample carries fewer than 25,000 distinct CDR3 sequences, roughly 40% recorded once. The clonotype was recovered from a male donor with esophageal squamous cell carcinoma. The sample comprised esophageal tumor tissue. The rearrangement uses TRBV7-6 and TRBJ2-3; D call uncertain. The CDR3 sequence: CASSPYIDANTQYF. CDR3 in DNA: TGTGCCAGCAGCCCTTATATCGACGCAAATACGCAGTATTTT.